This T cell receptor beta chain was obtained from a study of blood T cell repertoires in COVID-19. Study information: Some COVID-19 samples were acute and others convalescent; all came from the United States, Italy and Spain. The cDNA or gDNA used as material had been derived from T cells, B-cell-depleted T cells, or PBMCs.

Germline V CDR1 and CDR2: SQVTM, ANQGSEA. V was shortened by 6 bases and J by 6 bases, with 14 bases between the two germline ends. The CDR3 consists of 12 residues. Generated by immunoSEQ multiplex PCR, the TCRdb table keeps only in-frame clones and is missing some. The repertoire holds around 150,000 clones, 80% to 90% seen once, with 2.5% to 3.5% in the top ten. In its sample, this clone was seen a few times. V and J are TRBV29-1 and TRBJ1-2; D may be TRBD1 (5 bases). This TCR came from a woman aged 55-75 years with active COVID-19. Sequenced sample: peripheral blood. The CDR3 is CSVSTPGDGYTF. The CDR3 nucleotides are TGCAGCGTCTCGACGCCGGGGGATGGCTACACCTTC.